Each of the 27 T cell receptor beta chains below was sequenced from the same sample in a study of cytomegalovirus exposure and HLA in healthy donors. It was with 60 Vbeta and 13 Jbeta primers that the PCR ran. Assay used: immunoSEQ multiplex PCR; TCRdb lists only in-frame clones, some missing. The top ten clones hold 3% to 3.5% of a sample with about 190,000 clones, roughly 81% of them seen once. Sequenced: PBMCs. All receptors come from a woman in her thirties in good health and CMV-seropositive.

The chain carries TRBV14 and TRBJ1-4; a weak D match, TRBD1 (6 bases). This CDR3 region has 18 residues. V shed 3 bases and J shed 2 bases, with 19 bases lying between them. CDR1 SGHDN and CDR2 FVKESK come from the germline V gene. The CDR3 is CASSQSRGGARTNEKLFF. The CDR3 DNA reads as TGTGCCAGCAGCCAGTCCCGGGGGGGGGCTAGGACTAATGAAAAACTGTTTTTT.

The chain links TRBV6-6 to TRBJ1-2, with D unresolved. Germline CDR1 is MNHNY and CDR2 is SVGAGI (reference sequence). The V end was cut by 3 bases, the J end by 2 bases, with 13 bases between. The length of the CDR3 is 15 residues. CDR3 DNA sequence: TGTGCCAGCAGTTATAAGGGAGGCGAGAACTATGGCTACACCTTC. As protein: CASSYKGGENYGYTF.

This chain links TRBV6-5 with TRBJ2-3, with TRBD2 matching 8 bases. The CDR3 has 14 residues. Germline assignment: CDR1 MNHEY and CDR2 SVGAGI. V trimming: 6 bases; J trimming: 6 bases; junction bases outside the gene matches: 8. The DNA of the CDR3 is TGTGCCAGCAGGAATGCAGGGACTAGGGATACGCAGTATTTT. This encodes CASRNAGTRDTQYF.

V usage is TRBV6-5 and J usage is TRBJ2-3; TRBD1 might be the D (7 bases). CDR3 length equals 14 residues. Per germline, CDR1 MNHEY and CDR2 SVGAGI. V gave up 8 bases and J gave up 0 bases, with 12 bases separating them. CDR3 nucleotide sequence: TGTGCCAGCCGACAGGGACTCAGCACAGATACGCAGTATTTT. Amino acids: CASRQGLSTDTQYF.

The V gene is TRBV4-2, the J gene TRBJ2-7; 11 bases are shared with TRBD2. CDR3 length: 17 amino acids. Germline CDR1 LGHNA, CDR2 YNFKEQ. With V trimmed by 4 bases and J by 3 bases, 11 bases remained unmatched. The CDR3: CASSLQEELAGGYEQYF. As DNA, the CDR3 is TGTGCCAGCAGCCTACAAGAAGAGCTAGCGGGAGGCTACGAGCAGTACTTC.

The rearrangement uses TRBV6-1 and TRBJ2-1; D possibly corresponds to TRBD2 (5 bases). CDR1 and CDR2 (germline): MNHNS, SASEGT. This CDR3 region has 14 residues. V was shortened by 0 bases and J by 12 bases, with 15 bases between the two germline ends. The CDR3 coding sequence is TGTGCCAGCAGTGAAGCACCCGCGGGCCGGATGCAGTTCTTC. Its protein product is CASSEAPAGRMQFF.

V gene TRBV5-5 combines with J gene TRBJ2-3, with D possibly TRBD2 on 5 matching bases. The V gene's germline CDR1 is SGHKS and CDR2 YYEKEE (reference sequence). Trimming left V 4 bases short and J 5 bases short, with 17 bases between. This CDR3 is 15 amino acids long. The CDR3 spells CASSLGLGEGDTQYF. CDR3 coding DNA: TGTGCCAGCAGCCTTGGGTTGGGCGAGGGAGATACGCAGTATTTT. Full variable domain (outside the CDR3, taken from reference TRBV5-5 and TRBJ2-3): DAGVTQSPTHLIKTRGQQVTLRCSPISGHKSVSWYQQVLGQGPQFIFQYYEKEERGRGNFPDRFSARQFPNYSSELNVNALLLGDSALYLCASSLGLGEGDTQYFGPGTRLTVL.

The chain couples TRBV14 to TRBJ2-3, with a tentative D call TRBD1 (5 bases). Germline V gene lookup returns CDR1 SGHDN and CDR2 FVKESK. V was shortened by 0 bases and J by 4 bases, with 17 bases between the two germline ends. This CDR3 contains 17 residues. As DNA, the CDR3 is TGTGCCAGCAGCCAAGATCAGGGTGGTAATCTTCCAGATACGCAGTATTTT. It yields the protein CASSQDQGGNLPDTQYF.

The chain joins TRBV18 to TRBJ2-7, with 8 bases identical to TRBD2. V shed 2 bases, J shed 3 bases, and the junction held 12 bases outside the gene matches. CDR1 and CDR2 from the germline V gene are KGHSH and LQKENI. The CDR3 has 17 amino acids. CDR3 nucleotide sequence: TGTGCCAGCTCACCAGGGCTAGCGGGTGCGGGCGTCTACGAGCAGTACTTC. Translation gives CASSPGLAGAGVYEQYF.

The chain recombines TRBV15 with TRBJ2-5, with D maybe TRBD1 (5 bases). V dropped 0 bases and J dropped 5 bases, with 13 bases sitting between them. This CDR3 is 15 amino acids long. CDR1 and CDR2 (germline): LNHNV, YYDKDF (reference sequence). The CDR3 sequence is CATSRDASRVETQYF. CDR3 sequence (DNA): TGTGCCACCAGCAGAGATGCATCCAGGGTTGAGACCCAGTACTTC.

This clone has a single count. The chain links TRBV6-1 to TRBJ2-6, with D uncertain. V gave up 0 bases and J gave up 0 bases, with 9 bases separating them. Germline values: CDR1 MNHNS, CDR2 SASEGT. The CDR3 runs 17 residues. CDR3 sequence (DNA): TGTGCCAGCAGTGAAGCCGAGATCGCCTCTGGGGCCAACGTCCTGACTTTC. It codes for CASSEAEIASGANVLTF.

The CDR3 nucleotides are TGCGCCAGCAGCTTGGTGGTCGCGGGAGAACAGTTCTTC. It translates to CASSLVVAGEQFF. The J gene is TRBJ2-1, the V gene TRBV5-1, with TRBD2 matching 7 bases. The CDR3 totals 13 residues. Unmatched junction bases numbered 7, after V lost 0 bases and J lost 13 bases. CDR1 and CDR2 from the germline V gene are SGHRS and YFSETQ. The whole variable domain, remainder taken from reference TRBV5-1 and TRBJ2-1, is KAGVTQTPRYLIKTRGQQVTLSCSPISGHRSVSWYQQTPGQGLQFLFEYFSETQRNKGNFPGRFSGRQFSNSRSEMNVSTLELGDSALYLCASSLVVAGEQFFGPGTRLTVL.

J is TRBJ2-1 and V is TRBV5-4; 9 bases are shared with TRBD2. Germline values: CDR1 SGHNT, CDR2 YYREEE (reference sequence). The CDR3 is 15 residues long. Unmatched junction bases numbered 9, after V lost 5 bases and J lost 6 bases. This CDR3 reads CASRVAGERLNEQFF. CDR3 DNA sequence: TGTGCCAGCAGGGTAGCGGGAGAGAGACTCAATGAGCAGTTCTTC.

In DNA, the CDR3 is TGTGCCAGCAGCTTCAACTCCGAGCAGTACTTC. Encoded protein: CASSFNSEQYF. V usage is TRBV7-9 and J usage is TRBJ2-7; no firm D call. Looked up from germline, CDR1 is SEHNR and CDR2 is FQNEAQ (reference sequence). Trimming shortened V by 3 bases and J by 6 bases, and 6 bases separated the two germline ends. There are 11 residues in the CDR3.

Comment on this clone: One base separates it from a far larger clone, so it is likely a read error. The V gene is TRBV6-4, the J gene TRBJ2-1; no clear D gene. This CDR3 comprises 13 residues. Germline V gene sequence: CDR1 MRHNA, CDR2 SNTAGT. Trimming took 4 bases from V and 0 from J, leaving 4 bases between them. The CDR3 loop is CASSASSYNEQFF. In DNA, the CDR3 is TGTGCCAGCAGTGCTAGCTCCTACAATGAGCAGTTCTTC.

For the CDR3, the DNA is TGCGCCAGCAGCTTTGGTAGCACTGAAGCTTTCTTT. Protein: CASSFGSTEAFF. This chain links TRBV5-1 with TRBJ1-1; D not certain. The germline gives CDR1 SGHRS, CDR2 YFSETQ. This CDR3 contains 12 residues. Trimming took off 2 bases at V and 4 bases at J, with 6 bases between the two ends. Combining the CDR3 with reference TRBV5-1 and TRBJ1-1 gives the whole variable domain KAGVTQTPRYLIKTRGQQVTLSCSPISGHRSVSWYQQTPGQGLQFLFEYFSETQRNKGNFPGRFSGRQFSNSRSEMNVSTLELGDSALYLCASSFGSTEAFFGQGTRLTVV.

This clone has just a few counts. V gene TRBV5-4 combines with J gene TRBJ1-1; 9 bases fit TRBD1. The V gene's germline CDR1 is SGHNT and CDR2 YYREEE (reference sequence). V lost 4 bases and J lost 0; bases outside the gene matches: 10. The CDR3 contains 17 residues. CDR3 residues: CASSKGQGPSVNTEAFF. The CDR3 region has the DNA TGTGCCAGCAGCAAGGGACAGGGACCGTCAGTGAACACTGAAGCTTTCTTT.

This clone was counted only a few times. The V call is TRBV20-1, the J call TRBJ1-1; no firm D call. CDR1 DFQATT and CDR2 SNEGSKA come from the germline V gene (reference sequence). This CDR3 region has 8 residues. The V end lost 8 bases, the J end lost 8 bases, and 6 bases lay between the germline ends. The CDR3 DNA reads TGCAGTAACAGAGAAGCTTTCTTT. This translates into CSNREAFF.

The chain links TRBV11-3 to TRBJ2-1; D possibly corresponds to TRBD2 (6 bases). The CDR3 is 13 residues long. Germline V gives CDR1 SGHNT, CDR2 YENEEA. V was cut by 6 bases and J by 4 bases, with 10 bases left in between. The CDR3 spells CASSSAGYNEQFF. The CDR3 nucleotides read TGTGCCAGCAGTTCGGCGGGGTACAATGAGCAGTTCTTC. The full variable domain, in which reference TRBV11-3 and TRBJ2-1 provide the parts outside the CDR3, is EAGVVQSPRYKIIEKKQPVAFWCNPISGHNTLYWYLQNLGQGPELLIRYENEEAVDDSQLPKDRFSAERLKGVDSTLKIQPAELGDSAVYLCASSSAGYNEQFFGPGTRLTVL.

The genes are TRBV21-1 and TRBJ2-3; the table's D call, TRBD1, was not checked against the DNA. TRBV21-1 corresponds to a pseudogene. The CDR3 is made up of 18 amino acids. The chain's CDR3 is CASSKVGICGHCTDTQYF. CDR3 DNA sequence: TGTGCCAGCAGCAAGGTGGGTATCTGTGGACATTGCACAGATACGCAGTATTTT.

The chain joins TRBV11-2 to TRBJ2-2; D uncertain. The ends were cut back, 2 bases at V and 0 bases at J, with 7 bases in the middle. The CDR3 contains 15 residues. The V gene's germline CDR1 is SGHAT and CDR2 FQNNGV. The CDR3 spells CASSLQVANTGELFF. As DNA, the CDR3 is TGTGCCAGCAGCTTACAGGTCGCGAACACCGGGGAGCTGTTTTTT.

The genes are TRBV19 and TRBJ1-2; 9 bases fit TRBD1. Trimming cost V 6 bases and J 8 bases; bases outside gene matches: 10. The CDR3 consists of 14 residues. Germline CDR1 and CDR2: LNHDA and SQIVND (reference sequence). CDR3 in amino acids: CASSLTGGSWGYTF. The CDR3 DNA follows: TGTGCCAGTAGCCTAACAGGGGGCTCGTGGGGCTACACCTTC.

This clone turned up a few times. The gene calls are TRBV2 and TRBJ2-3, with D tentatively TRBD2 (5 bases). This CDR3 comprises 14 residues. V was cut by 7 bases and J by 0 bases, with 11 bases left in between. Germline V gene sequence: CDR1 SNHLY, CDR2 FYNNEI. The DNA for the CDR3 is TGTGCCAGCATGGGATTAGCGAGCACAGATACGCAGTATTTT. Its translation: CASMGLASTDTQYF.

The rearrangement links TRBV5-1 to TRBJ1-4; D gene uncertain. Trimming stripped 5 bases from V and 3 bases from J, with 14 bases between. The CDR3 has 15 amino acids. From germline, CDR1 is SGHRS and CDR2 YFSETQ. CDR3 DNA sequence: TGCGCCAGCAGTTGGTTGGGTGCGGCTAATGAAAAACTGTTTTTT. Encoded protein: CASSWLGAANEKLFF.

V usage is TRBV4-1 and J usage is TRBJ2-1, with TRBD1 matching over 7 bases. CDR3 length: 15 residues. J gave up 4 bases and V 1 base, and 4 bases lay outside the gene matches. CDR1 is MGHRA and CDR2 is YSYEKL in the germline V gene. CDR3 region: CASSQAVTGYNEQFF. The CDR3 DNA sequence: TGCGCCAGCAGCCAAGCAGTGACAGGGTACAATGAGCAGTTCTTC.

The chain uses TRBV28 and TRBJ1-2, with D possibly TRBD1 on 6 matching bases. Germline V gene sequence: CDR1 MDHEN, CDR2 SYDVKM. The CDR3 has 14 residues. V was shortened by 3 bases and J by 4 bases, with 12 bases between the two germline ends. CDR3 coding DNA: TGTGCCAGCAGTTTCATTGGGGGGGCCTATGGCTACACCTTC. Its protein product is CASSFIGGAYGYTF.

The gene calls are TRBV11-2 and TRBJ2-1; TRBD2 matches 12 bases. Germline lookup yields CDR1 SGHAT and CDR2 FQNNGV. The CDR3 consists of 14 residues. V gave up 7 bases and J gave up 9 bases; unmatched junction bases: 7. CDR3 sequence reads: CASTLAGGPAEQFF. In DNA form, the CDR3 reads TGTGCCAGCACCCTAGCGGGAGGGCCTGCTGAGCAGTTCTTC.